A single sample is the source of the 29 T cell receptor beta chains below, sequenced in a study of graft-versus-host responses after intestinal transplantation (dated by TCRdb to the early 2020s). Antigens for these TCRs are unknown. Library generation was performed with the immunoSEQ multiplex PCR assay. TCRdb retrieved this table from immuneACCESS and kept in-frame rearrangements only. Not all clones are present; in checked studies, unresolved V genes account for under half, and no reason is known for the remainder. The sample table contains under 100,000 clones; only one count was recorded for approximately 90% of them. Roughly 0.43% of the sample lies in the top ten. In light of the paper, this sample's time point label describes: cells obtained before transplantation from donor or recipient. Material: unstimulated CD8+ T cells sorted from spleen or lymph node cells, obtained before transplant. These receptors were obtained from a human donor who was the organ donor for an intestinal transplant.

For the CDR3, the DNA is TGTGCCAGCAGCGGAGGAGGGCCTGGGGCCAACGTCCTGACTTTC. Encoded protein: CASSGGGPGANVLTF. The chain combines TRBV13 with TRBJ2-6, with D possibly matching TRBD2 (6 bases). The CDR3 runs 15 residues. V was cut by 5 bases and J by 2 bases, with 10 bases left in between. CDR1 PRHDT and CDR2 FYEKMQ come from the germline V gene (reference sequence).

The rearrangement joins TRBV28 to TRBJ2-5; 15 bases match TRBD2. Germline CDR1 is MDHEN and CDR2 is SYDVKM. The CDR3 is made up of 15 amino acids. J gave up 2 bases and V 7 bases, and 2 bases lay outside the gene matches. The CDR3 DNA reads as TGTGCCAGCACAGGACTAGCGGGGGGGCAAGAGACCCAGTACTTC. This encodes CASTGLAGGQETQYF.

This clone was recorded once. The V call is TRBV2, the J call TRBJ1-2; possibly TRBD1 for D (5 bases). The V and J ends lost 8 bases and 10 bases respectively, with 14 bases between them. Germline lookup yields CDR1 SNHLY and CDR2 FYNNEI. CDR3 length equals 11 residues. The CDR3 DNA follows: TGTGCCAGCCTAGACAGAATGGACTACACCTTC. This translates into CASLDRMDYTF.

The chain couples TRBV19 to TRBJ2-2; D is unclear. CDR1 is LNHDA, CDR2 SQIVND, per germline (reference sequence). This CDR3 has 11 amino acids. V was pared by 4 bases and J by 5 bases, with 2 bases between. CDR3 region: CASSTTGELFF. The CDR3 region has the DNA TGTGCCAGTAGTACGACCGGGGAGCTGTTTTTT. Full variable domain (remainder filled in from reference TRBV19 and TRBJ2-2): DGGITQSPKYLFRKEGQNVTLSCEQNLNHDAMYWYRQDPGQGLRLIYYSQIVNDFQKGDIAEGYSVSREKKESFPLTVTSAQKNPTAFYLCASSTTGELFFGEGSRLTVL.

The chain's CDR3 is CASSLSAQQYF. DNA for the CDR3: TGTGCCAGCAGCTTAAGCGCCCAGCAGTACTTC. The J gene is TRBJ2-7, the V gene TRBV7-9; unclear D gene. With 2 bases removed from V and 8 bases from J, the gap between germline ends came to 7 bases. Germline CDR1 and CDR2: SEHNR and FQNEAQ (reference sequence). This CDR3 comprises 11 residues.

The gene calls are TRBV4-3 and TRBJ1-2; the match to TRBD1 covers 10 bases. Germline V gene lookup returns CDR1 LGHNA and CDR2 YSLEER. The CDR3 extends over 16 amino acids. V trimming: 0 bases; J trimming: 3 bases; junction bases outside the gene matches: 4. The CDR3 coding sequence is TGCGCCAGCAGCCAAGATGACAGGGGGCAGGACTATGGCTACACCTTC. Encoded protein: CASSQDDRGQDYGYTF.

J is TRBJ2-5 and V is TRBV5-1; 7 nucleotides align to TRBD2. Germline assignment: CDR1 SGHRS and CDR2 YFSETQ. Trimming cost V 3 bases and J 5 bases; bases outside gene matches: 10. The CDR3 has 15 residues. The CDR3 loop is CASSSSFSGRETQYF. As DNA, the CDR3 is TGCGCCAGCAGCTCCTCCTTTAGCGGGCGGGAGACCCAGTACTTC.

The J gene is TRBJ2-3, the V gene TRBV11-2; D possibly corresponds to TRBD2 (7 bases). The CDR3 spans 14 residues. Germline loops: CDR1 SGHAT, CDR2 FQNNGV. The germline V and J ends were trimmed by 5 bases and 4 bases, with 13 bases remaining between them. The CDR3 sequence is CASSTRGGADTQYF. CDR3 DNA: TGTGCCAGCAGCACTAGGGGGGGGGCAGATACGCAGTATTTT.

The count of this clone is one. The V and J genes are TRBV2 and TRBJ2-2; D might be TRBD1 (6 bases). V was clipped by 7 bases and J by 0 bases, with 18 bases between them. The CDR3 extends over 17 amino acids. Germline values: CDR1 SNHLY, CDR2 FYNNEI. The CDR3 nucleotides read TGTGCCAGCACTTTCCGCCGCGACAGGCCGAACACCGGGGAGCTGTTTTTT. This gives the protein CASTFRRDRPNTGELFF.

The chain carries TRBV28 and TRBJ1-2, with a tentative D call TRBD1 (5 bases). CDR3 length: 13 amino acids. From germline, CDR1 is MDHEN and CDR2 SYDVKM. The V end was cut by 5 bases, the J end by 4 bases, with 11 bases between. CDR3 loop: CASSHDSLYGYTF. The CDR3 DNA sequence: TGTGCCAGCAGTCATGACAGCCTCTATGGCTACACCTTC.

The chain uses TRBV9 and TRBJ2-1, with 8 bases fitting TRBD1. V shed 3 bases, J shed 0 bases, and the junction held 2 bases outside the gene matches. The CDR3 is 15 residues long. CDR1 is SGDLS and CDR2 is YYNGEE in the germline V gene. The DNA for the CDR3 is TGTGCCAGCAGCGGGACAGGGAGCTCCTACAATGAGCAGTTCTTC. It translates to CASSGTGSSYNEQFF.

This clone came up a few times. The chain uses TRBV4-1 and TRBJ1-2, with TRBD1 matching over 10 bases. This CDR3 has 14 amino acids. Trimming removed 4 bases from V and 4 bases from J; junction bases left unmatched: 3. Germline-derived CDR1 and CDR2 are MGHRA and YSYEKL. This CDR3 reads CASSPTGGLYGYTF. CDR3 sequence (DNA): TGCGCCAGCAGCCCGACAGGGGGCCTCTATGGCTACACCTTC.

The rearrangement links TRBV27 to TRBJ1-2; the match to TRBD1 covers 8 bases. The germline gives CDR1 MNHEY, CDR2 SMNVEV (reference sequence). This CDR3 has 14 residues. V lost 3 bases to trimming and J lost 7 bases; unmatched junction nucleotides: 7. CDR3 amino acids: CASSFAGGVSGYTF. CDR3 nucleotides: TGTGCCAGCAGTTTCGCAGGGGGCGTATCTGGCTACACCTTC.

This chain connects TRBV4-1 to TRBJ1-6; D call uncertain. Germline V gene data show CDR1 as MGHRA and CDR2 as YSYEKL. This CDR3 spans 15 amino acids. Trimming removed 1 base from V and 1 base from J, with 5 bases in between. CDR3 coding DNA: TGCGCCAGCAGCCAAGGGCAATCCTATAATTCACCCCTCCACTTT. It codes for CASSQGQSYNSPLHF.

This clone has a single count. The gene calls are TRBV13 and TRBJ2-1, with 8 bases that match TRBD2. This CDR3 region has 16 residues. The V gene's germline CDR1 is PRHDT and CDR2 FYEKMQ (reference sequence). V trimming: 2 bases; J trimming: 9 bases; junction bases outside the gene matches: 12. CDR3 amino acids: CASSLRERGGRLEQFF. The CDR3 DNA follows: TGTGCCAGCAGCTTAAGGGAACGGGGGGGCCGGCTTGAGCAGTTCTTC.

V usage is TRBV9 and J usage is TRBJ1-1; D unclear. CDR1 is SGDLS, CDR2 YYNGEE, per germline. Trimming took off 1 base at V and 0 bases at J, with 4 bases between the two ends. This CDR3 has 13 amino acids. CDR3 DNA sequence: TGTGCCAGCAGCGTAAGCTTGAACACTGAAGCTTTCTTT. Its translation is CASSVSLNTEAFF. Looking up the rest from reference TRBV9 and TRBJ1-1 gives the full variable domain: DSGVTQTPKHLITATGQRVTLRCSPRSGDLSVYWYQQSLDQGLQFLIQYYNGEERAKGNILERFSAQQFPDLHSELNLSSLELGDSALYFCASSVSLNTEAFFGQGTRLTVV.

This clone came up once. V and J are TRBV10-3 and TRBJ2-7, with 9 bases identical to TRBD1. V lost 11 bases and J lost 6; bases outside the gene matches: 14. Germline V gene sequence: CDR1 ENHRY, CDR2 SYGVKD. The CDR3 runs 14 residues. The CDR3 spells CAATPGQGSAEQYF. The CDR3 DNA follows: TGTGCCGCAACCCCGGGACAGGGTTCCGCCGAGCAGTACTTC.

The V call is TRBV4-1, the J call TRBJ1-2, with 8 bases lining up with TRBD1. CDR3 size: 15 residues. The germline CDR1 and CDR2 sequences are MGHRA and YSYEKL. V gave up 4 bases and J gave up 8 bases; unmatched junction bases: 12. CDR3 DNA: TGCGCCAGCAGCCCAGGTAGCAGGACAGGGACCGGCTACACCTTC. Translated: CASSPGSRTGTGYTF.

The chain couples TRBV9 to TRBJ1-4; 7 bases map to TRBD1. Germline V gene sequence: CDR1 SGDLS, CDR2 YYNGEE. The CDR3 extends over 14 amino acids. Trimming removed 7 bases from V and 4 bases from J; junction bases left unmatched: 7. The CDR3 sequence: CASGDRADNEKLFF. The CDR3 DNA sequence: TGTGCCAGCGGCGACAGGGCCGATAATGAAAAACTGTTTTTT.

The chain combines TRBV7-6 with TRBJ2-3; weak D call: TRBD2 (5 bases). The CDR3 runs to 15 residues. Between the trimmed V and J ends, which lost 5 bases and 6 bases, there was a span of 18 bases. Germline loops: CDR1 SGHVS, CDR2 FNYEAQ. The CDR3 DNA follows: TGTGCCAGCAGCCCAGTCGGGGTAGCGACGGATACGCAGTATTTT. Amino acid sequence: CASSPVGVATDTQYF. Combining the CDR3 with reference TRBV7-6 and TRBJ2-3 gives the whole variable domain GAGVSQSPRYKVTKRGQDVALRCDPISGHVSLYWYRQALGQGPEFLTYFNYEAQQDKSGLPNDRFSAERPEGSISTLTIQRTEQRDSAMYRCASSPVGVATDTQYFGPGTRLTVL.

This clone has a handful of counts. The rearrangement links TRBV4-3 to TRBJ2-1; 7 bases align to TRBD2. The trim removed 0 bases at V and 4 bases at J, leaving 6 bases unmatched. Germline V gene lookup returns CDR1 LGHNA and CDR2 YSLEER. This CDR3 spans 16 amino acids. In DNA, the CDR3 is TGCGCCAGCAGCCAAGATCCGCGGGGGAGATACAATGAGCAGTTCTTC. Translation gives CASSQDPRGRYNEQFF.

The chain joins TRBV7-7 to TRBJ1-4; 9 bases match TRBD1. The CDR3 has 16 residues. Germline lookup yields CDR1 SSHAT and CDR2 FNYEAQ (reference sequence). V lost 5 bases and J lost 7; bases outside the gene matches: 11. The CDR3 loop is CASSPPGQGRGEKLFF. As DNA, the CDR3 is TGTGCCAGCAGCCCGCCTGGACAGGGGAGAGGTGAAAAACTGTTTTTT. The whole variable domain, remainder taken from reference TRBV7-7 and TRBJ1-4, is GAGVSQSPRYKVTKRGQDVTLRCDPISSHATLYWYQQALGQGPEFLTYFNYEAQPDKSGLPSDRFSAERPEGSISTLTIQRTEQRDSAMYRCASSPPGQGRGEKLFFGSGTQLSVL.

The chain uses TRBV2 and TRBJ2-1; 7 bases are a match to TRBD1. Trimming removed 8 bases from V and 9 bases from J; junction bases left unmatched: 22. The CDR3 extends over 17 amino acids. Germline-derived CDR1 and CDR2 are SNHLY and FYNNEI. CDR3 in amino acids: CASHIAQTGSGVSEQFF. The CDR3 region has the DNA TGTGCCAGCCATATCGCTCAGACAGGGAGTGGGGTGAGTGAGCAGTTCTTC.

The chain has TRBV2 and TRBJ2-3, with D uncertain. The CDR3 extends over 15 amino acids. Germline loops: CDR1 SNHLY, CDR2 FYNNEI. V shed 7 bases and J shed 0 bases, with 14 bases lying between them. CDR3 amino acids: CASNRPGASTDTQYF. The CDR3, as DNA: TGTGCCAGCAATCGTCCCGGTGCTAGCACAGATACGCAGTATTTT.

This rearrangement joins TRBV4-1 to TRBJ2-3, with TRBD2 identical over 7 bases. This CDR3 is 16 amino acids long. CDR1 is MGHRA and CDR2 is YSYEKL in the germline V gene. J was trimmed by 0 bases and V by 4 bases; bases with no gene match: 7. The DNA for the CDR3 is TGCGCCAGCAGCCTAAATGGGGGGGGAAGCACAGATACGCAGTATTTT. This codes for CASSLNGGGSTDTQYF.

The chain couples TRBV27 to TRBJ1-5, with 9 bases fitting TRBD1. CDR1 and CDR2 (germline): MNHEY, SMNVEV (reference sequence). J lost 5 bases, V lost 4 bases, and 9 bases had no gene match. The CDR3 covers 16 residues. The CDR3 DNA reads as TGTGCCAGCAGTTCATCCGGGACAGGGTATTATCAGCCCCAGCATTTT. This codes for CASSSSGTGYYQPQHF.

The CDR3 DNA follows: TGTGCCAGTAGGGACATTAGCAATCAGCCCCAGCATTTT. Translated: CASRDISNQPQHF. The rearrangement links TRBV19 to TRBJ1-5; D is perhaps TRBD1 (5 bases). The V gene lost 6 bases and the J gene lost 0 bases, with 6 bases spanning the gap. Germline assignment: CDR1 LNHDA and CDR2 SQIVND (reference sequence). The length of the CDR3 is 13 residues.

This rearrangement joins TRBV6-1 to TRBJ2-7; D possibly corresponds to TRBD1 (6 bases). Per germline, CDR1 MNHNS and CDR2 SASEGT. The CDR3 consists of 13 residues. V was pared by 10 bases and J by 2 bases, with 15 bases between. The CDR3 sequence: CATWRTAAYEQYF. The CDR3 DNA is TGTGCCACTTGGCGGACAGCGGCCTACGAGCAGTACTTC.

The CDR3 is CASSPGTGAKNIQYF. The CDR3 DNA reads TGTGCCAGCAGCCCCGGGACAGGAGCCAAAAACATTCAGTACTTC. The chain links TRBV7-6 to TRBJ2-4; the match to TRBD1 covers 8 bases. CDR1 and CDR2 (germline): SGHVS, FNYEAQ. The CDR3 is made up of 15 amino acids. Trimming at V came to 5 bases and at J to 0 bases, leaving 3 bases not matched to a gene.